Detailed here is one TCR beta chain. Its specificity is unknown. This specimen comes from a study of monozygotic twins with cystic fibrosis. Study-level results: Median Simpson clonality of 0.0095 suggested naive T cells predominated.

CDR3 size: 18 residues. The J segment lost 0 bases and the V segment lost 4 bases, leaving 13 bases of the junction unmatched. The germline gives CDR1 SGHVS, CDR2 FNYEAQ. The repertoire was sequenced with immunoSEQ multiplex PCR; TCRdb's copy has only in-frame clones and lacks some. Of approximately 34,000 clones in the sample, roughly 84% are singletons; the top ten hold roughly 1.7%. J is TRBJ2-3 and V is TRBV7-6, with 7 bases aligning to TRBD1. The TCR originated in a girl aged 2-10 years with cystic fibrosis. The sequenced material came from blood. The DNA of the CDR3 is TGTGCCAGCAGCTCAGGGGGAAGGGGGACACCTAGCACAGATACGCAGTATTTT. Translating it yields CASSSGGRGTPSTDTQYF. The entire variable domain, with the rest obtained from reference TRBV7-6 and TRBJ2-3, is as follows: GAGVSQSPRYKVTKRGQDVALRCDPISGHVSLYWYRQALGQGPEFLTYFNYEAQQDKSGLPNDRFSAERPEGSISTLTIQRTEQRDSAMYRCASSSGGRGTPSTDTQYFGPGTRLTVL.